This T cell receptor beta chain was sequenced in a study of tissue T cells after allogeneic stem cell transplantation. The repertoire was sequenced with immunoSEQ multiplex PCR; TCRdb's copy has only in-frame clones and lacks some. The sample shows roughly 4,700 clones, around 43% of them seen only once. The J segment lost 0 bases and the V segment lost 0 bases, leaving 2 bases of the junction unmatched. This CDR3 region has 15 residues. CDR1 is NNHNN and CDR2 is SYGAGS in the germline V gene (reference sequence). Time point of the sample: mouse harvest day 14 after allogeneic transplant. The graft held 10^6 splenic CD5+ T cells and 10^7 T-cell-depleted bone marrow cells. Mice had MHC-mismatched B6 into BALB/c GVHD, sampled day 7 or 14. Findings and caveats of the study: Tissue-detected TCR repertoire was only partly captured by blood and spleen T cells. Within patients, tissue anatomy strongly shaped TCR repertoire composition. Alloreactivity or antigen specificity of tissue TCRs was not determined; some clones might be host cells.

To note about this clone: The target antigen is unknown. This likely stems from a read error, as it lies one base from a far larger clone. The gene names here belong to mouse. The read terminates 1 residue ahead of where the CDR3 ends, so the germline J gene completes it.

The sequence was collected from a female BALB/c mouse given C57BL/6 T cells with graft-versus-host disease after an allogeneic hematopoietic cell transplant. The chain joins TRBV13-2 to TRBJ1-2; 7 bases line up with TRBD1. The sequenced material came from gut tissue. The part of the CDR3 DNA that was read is TGTGCCAGCGGTGATGGACAGGGTGCAAACTCCGACTACACC. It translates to CASGDGQGANSDYT. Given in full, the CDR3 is CASGDGQGANSDYTF.